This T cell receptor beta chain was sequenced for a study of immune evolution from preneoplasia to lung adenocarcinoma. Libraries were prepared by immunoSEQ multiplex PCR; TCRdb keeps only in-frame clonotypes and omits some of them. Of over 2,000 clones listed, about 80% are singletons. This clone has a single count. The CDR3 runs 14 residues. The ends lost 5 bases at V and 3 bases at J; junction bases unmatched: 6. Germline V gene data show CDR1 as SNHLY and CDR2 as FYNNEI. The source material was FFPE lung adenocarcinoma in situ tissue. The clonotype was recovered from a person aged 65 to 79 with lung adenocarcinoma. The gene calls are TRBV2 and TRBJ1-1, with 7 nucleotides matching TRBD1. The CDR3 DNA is TGTGCCAGCAGTTCGGACAGGAGGGACACTGAAGCTTTCTTT. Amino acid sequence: CASSSDRRDTEAFF.